This entry describes one TCR beta chain. Its antigen remains unknown. The data were obtained in a study of T cell repertoires in cytomegalovirus infection. Study-level information: Peptides in the study included HLA-C-restricted and HLA-B-restricted CMV epitopes. Signatures in public TCR beta sequences pointed to both CMV infection and matching HLA type.

In TCRdb, the reads were re-called with MiXCR into one record per CDR3 protein. The sample contains about 700,000 distinct CDR3 sequences, roughly 33% of which appear only once. Study outcomes and limitations: Ex vivo, HLA-C-restricted CMV-specific TCR beta clonotypes prevailed over the rest of the response. Frequencies of public TCR beta families were cumulated, and this identified carriers of CMV plus the relevant HLA.

Per the germline V gene, CDR1 is MNHEY and CDR2 is SVGEGT. The CDR3 extends over 22 amino acids. V was pared by 0 bases and J by 0 bases, with 20 bases of the junction left unmatched. This chain uses TRBV6-2 or TRBV6-3 with TRBJ2-1, with TRBD1 matching 7 bases. The sample in question was cultured PBMCs, obtained from culture after CMV antigen stimulation. This clonotype originated in a human donor in good health (CMV status not recorded). Some clones in this sample may be carry-over from other donors' samples. The CDR3 region is CASSYSHPGQAPPGNSYNEQFF. The CDR3 DNA reads TGTGCCAGCAGTTACTCCCACCCCGGACAGGCACCCCCGGGGAACTCCTACAATGAGCAGTTCTTC.